A selection of T cell receptor beta chains follows, all from one sample in a study of CD8 T cells in ankylosing spondylitis. TCRdb independently ran MiXCR on the 5' RACE reads; one entry per CDR3 protein. The sample contains approximately 400,000 distinct CDR3 sequences, roughly a quarter of which appear only once. Sample: blood, either unsorted or a sorted T cell fraction (not recorded which). These receptors originate from a male donor with ankylosing spondylitis. CDR3s include the opening cysteine and the closing phenylalanine or tryptophan. D genes are given only for firm matches. Clone sizes are given selectively: once, few, many, or a class where the clone is expanded.

V	J	D	size	DNA	CDR3
TRBV20-1	TRBJ2-5	TRBD2	once	TGCAGTGCTTCGTCTAGCGGGAGTCACGAGACCCAGTACTTC	CSASSSGSHETQYF
TRBV10-2	TRBJ2-1	-	-	TGCGCCAGCAGTGAGTTAGTGAGTTCCTACAATGAGCAGTTCTTC	CASSELVSSYNEQFF
TRBV20-1	TRBJ2-1	TRBD2	-	TGCAGTGCTAGGGCTAGCGGGAGGGCGGGGGGTAGCTCCTACAATGAGCAGTTCTTC	CSARASGRAGGSSYNEQFF
TRBV29-1	TRBJ1-1	TRBD1	few	TGCAGCGGGGGACAGCAAATCTACACTGAAGCTTTCTTT	CSGGQQIYTEAFF
TRBV7-9	TRBJ1-2	-	-	TGTGCCAGCAGCCGTCCTGGATATGGCTACACCTTC	CASSRPGYGYTF
TRBV15	TRBJ2-1	-	-	TGTGCCACCAGCAGAGATCCAACCTACAATGAGCAGTTCTTC	CATSRDPTYNEQFF
TRBV20-1	TRBJ2-1	-	-	TGCAGTGCTGGGCGAGACTCTGTGGGTCAGTTCTTC	CSAGRDSVGQFF
TRBV20-1	TRBJ2-6	-	-	TGCAGTGCCGTCAGGGAATCTGGGGCCAACGTCCTGACTTTC	CSAVRESGANVLTF
TRBV6-1	TRBJ1-2	-	-	TGTGCCAGCAGTGAAGTGGGACCCGCGGGCTACACCTTC	CASSEVGPAGYTF
TRBV3-1	TRBJ1-5	-	few	TGTGCCAGCAGCCAAGATTTGGGGGCTCTGAGTCAGCCCCAGCATTTT	CASSQDLGALSQPQHF
TRBV7-2	TRBJ2-1	-	few	TGTGCCAGCAGCTTAGACGGGGCCCCCTACAATGAGCAGTTCTTC	CASSLDGAPYNEQFF
TRBV15	TRBJ2-3	-	-	TGTGCCACCAGCAGAGATCTGGACCGGCCCTCAGATACGCAGTATTTT	CATSRDLDRPSDTQYF
TRBV5-1	TRBJ2-3	-	-	TGCGCCAGCAGCGCGGGGGACAGCTTAACAGATACGCAGTATTTT	CASSAGDSLTDTQYF
TRBV7-9	TRBJ2-1	-	few	TGTGCCAGCAGCGAGAGAGATACTAGCTCCTACAATGAGCAGTTCTTC	CASSERDTSSYNEQFF
TRBV5-6	TRBJ1-4	TRBD1	-	TGTGCCAGCAGCTCGGGGACAGCTGCAACTAATGAAAAACTGTTTTTT	CASSSGTAATNEKLFF
TRBV12-3/TRBV12-4	TRBJ1-3	TRBD1	-	TGTGCCAGCAGTAGACAGGGGGTCCCGGACACCATATATTTT	CASSRQGVPDTIYF
TRBV5-1	TRBJ2-3	-	-	TGCGCCAGCAGCTTCCAGTCAAGCACAGATACGCAGTATTTT	CASSFQSSTDTQYF
TRBV27	TRBJ2-5	-	-	TGTGCCAGCAGTGGGGAAAGGTACCAAGAGACCCAGTACTTC	CASSGERYQETQYF
TRBV7-2	TRBJ1-2	-	few	TGTGCCAGCAGCTTACAAGGGCTTGCTAACTATGGCTACACCTTC	CASSLQGLANYGYTF
TRBV5-1	TRBJ2-1	-	few	TGCGCCAGCAGCTGGGGGCCTGACAATGAGCAGTTCTTC	CASSWGPDNEQFF
TRBV3-1	TRBJ1-2	-	few	TGTGCCAGCAGCCCCCTCGGAGGGGACGGTGGCTACACCTTC	CASSPLGGDGGYTF
TRBV11-3	TRBJ1-2	TRBD1	-	TGTGCCAGCAGCTCAAGGGGGCTAGACTATGGCTACACCTTC	CASSSRGLDYGYTF
TRBV20-1	TRBJ1-2	-	-	TGCAGTCGGACCCGTTATGGCTACACCTTC	CSRTRYGYTF
TRBV6-5	TRBJ2-6	-	-	TGTGCCAGCAGTTACTTCCAGCCTGGGGCCAACGTCCTGACTTTC	CASSYFQPGANVLTF
TRBV7-9	TRBJ2-7	-	-	TGTGCCAGCAGCTTAGCGGCAGGGATATCCTACGAGCAGTACTTC	CASSLAAGISYEQYF
TRBV2	TRBJ2-1	-	few	TGTGCCAGCAGTGGGGACGACCAGTCTCTGTTCTTC	CASSGDDQSLFF
TRBV29-1	TRBJ1-1	-	few	TGCAGCGTTCCATTTGGACAGAACACTGAAGCTTTCTTT	CSVPFGQNTEAFF
TRBV6-2/TRBV6-3	TRBJ2-7	TRBD2	few	TGTGCCAGCAGAGTCGGGACTAGCGGGGCCCTCTACGAGCAGTACTTC	CASRVGTSGALYEQYF
TRBV21-1	TRBJ1-4	-	few	TGTGCCAGCAGCCCCCAGGGGGATGAAAAACTGTTTTTT	CASSPQGDEKLFF
TRBV12-3/TRBV12-4	TRBJ2-1	TRBD2	-	TGTGCCAGCAGTTTATGGGGGCTAGCGGGAGGTGAGCAGTTCTTC	CASSLWGLAGGEQFF
TRBV10-3	TRBJ1-1	TRBD1	few	TGTGCCATCAGACCGACAGGGGACAACACTGAAGCTTTCTTT	CAIRPTGDNTEAFF
TRBV20-1	TRBJ2-2	TRBD2	-	TGCAGTGCTCCCGGGACTAGCGGGGTTAACACCGGGGAGCTGTTTTTT	CSAPGTSGVNTGELFF
TRBV5-1	TRBJ1-3	-	few	TGCGCCAGCAGCTCCACCGCCGGAAACACCATATATTTT	CASSSTAGNTIYF
TRBV20-1	TRBJ2-2	TRBD1	few	TGCAGTGCTGAGACAGGGGATTTATCTAACACCGGGGAGCTGTTTTTT	CSAETGDLSNTGELFF
TRBV2	TRBJ2-2	-	-	TGTGTCAGCAGGTGGGGGGATGGCACCGGGGAGCTGTTTTTT	CVSRWGDGTGELFF
TRBV14	TRBJ2-5	-	-	TGTGCCAGCAGCCAAGATCGGTTCTTGCAAGAGACCCAGTACTTC	CASSQDRFLQETQYF
TRBV7-9	TRBJ1-4	-	-	TGTGCCAGCGGGCTGGGAAATGAAAAACTGTTTTTT	CASGLGNEKLFF
TRBV18	TRBJ2-3	-	-	TGTGCCAGCTCACCCAGAATACCCACAGATACGCAGTATTTT	CASSPRIPTDTQYF
TRBV24-1	TRBJ1-5	TRBD1	many	TGTGCCACCAGTGACATGACAGGGAGTAGCAATCAGCCCCAGCATTTT	CATSDMTGSSNQPQHF
TRBV7-9	TRBJ2-7	-	-	TGTGCCAGCAGCTTAGGGACACCTAGCTCCTACGAGCAGTACTTC	CASSLGTPSSYEQYF
TRBV5-1	TRBJ2-1	TRBD1	-	TGCGCCAGCAGCTGGGGACAGGGGGCTATCGATGAGCAGTTCTTC	CASSWGQGAIDEQFF
TRBV30	TRBJ1-5	TRBD1	-	TGTGCCTGGACCCGGGACAGGGGATCTCAGCCCCAGCATTTT	CAWTRDRGSQPQHF
TRBV6-1	TRBJ1-2	-	few	TGTGCCAGCAGTGAAGGACACGGCATCGAGTATGGCTACACCTTC	CASSEGHGIEYGYTF